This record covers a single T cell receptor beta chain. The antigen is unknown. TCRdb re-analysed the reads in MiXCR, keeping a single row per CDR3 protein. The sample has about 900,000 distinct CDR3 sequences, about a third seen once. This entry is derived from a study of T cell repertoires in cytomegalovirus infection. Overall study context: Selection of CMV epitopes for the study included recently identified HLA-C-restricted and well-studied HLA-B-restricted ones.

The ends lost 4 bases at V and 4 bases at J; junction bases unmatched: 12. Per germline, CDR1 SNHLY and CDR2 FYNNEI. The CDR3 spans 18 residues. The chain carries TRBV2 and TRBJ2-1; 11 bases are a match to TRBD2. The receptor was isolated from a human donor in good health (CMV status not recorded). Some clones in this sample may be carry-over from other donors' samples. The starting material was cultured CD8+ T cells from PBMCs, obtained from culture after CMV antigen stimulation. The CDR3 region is CASSVVSGGASTYNEQFF. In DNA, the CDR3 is TGTGCCAGCAGTGTAGTTAGCGGGGGGGCTTCCACATACAATGAGCAGTTCTTC.